This T cell receptor beta chain was recorded in a study of cytotoxic CD8 clonotypes in ibrutinib-treated CLL. From cryopreserved PBMCs came around 2 micrograms of genomic DNA used for TCR beta libraries. The CDR3 extends over 12 amino acids. V lost 5 bases to trimming and J lost 0 bases, with 8 bases between them. The germline CDR1 and CDR2 sequences are GTSNPN and SVGIG (reference sequence). Deep sequencing aimed at 1 in 200,000 to 1 in 1 million T cells' resolution. Profiled with immunoSEQ multiplex PCR; TCRdb holds only in-frame clones, not every one. The table lists some 200,000 clones, 70% to 75% of them singletons.

This sequence was found in a human donor with chronic lymphocytic leukemia. The V call is TRBV30, the J call TRBJ2-7; no reliable D call. Specimen: PBMCs, collected after 12 months of ibrutinib treatment. CDR3 bases: TGTGCCTGGGGACGTTTCTCCTACGAGCAGTACTTC. The encoded protein is CAWGRFSYEQYF.